The present entry profiles one T cell receptor (beta chain) with its context. These data are taken from a study of T cell repertoires in ileal Crohn's disease. Study background: All patients had surgery for stricturing (about 60%) or penetrating (around 40%) disease.

The table came from immunoSEQ multiplex PCR; TCRdb's copy has only in-frame clones and leaves some out. The profile covers more than 8,500 clones, with 65% to 80% appearing a single time and 15% to 20% taken by the ten largest. The time point: neoterminal ileum biopsy at postoperative endoscopy, about 6 months after surgery. Patients were adults with ileal or ileocolonic Crohn's disease needing resection. Germline V gives CDR1 SGHTA, CDR2 FQGNSA. Between the trimmed V and J ends, which lost 0 bases and 4 bases, there was a span of 7 bases. The CDR3 is made up of 14 amino acids. The sequence derives from an adult with Crohn's disease. This chain uses TRBV7-2 with TRBJ2-1; D unclear. Sample: ileal tissue. The CDR3 coding sequence is TGTGCCAGCAGCTTAGCGTCCGGGTACAATGAGCAGTTCTTC. The encoded protein is CASSLASGYNEQFF.